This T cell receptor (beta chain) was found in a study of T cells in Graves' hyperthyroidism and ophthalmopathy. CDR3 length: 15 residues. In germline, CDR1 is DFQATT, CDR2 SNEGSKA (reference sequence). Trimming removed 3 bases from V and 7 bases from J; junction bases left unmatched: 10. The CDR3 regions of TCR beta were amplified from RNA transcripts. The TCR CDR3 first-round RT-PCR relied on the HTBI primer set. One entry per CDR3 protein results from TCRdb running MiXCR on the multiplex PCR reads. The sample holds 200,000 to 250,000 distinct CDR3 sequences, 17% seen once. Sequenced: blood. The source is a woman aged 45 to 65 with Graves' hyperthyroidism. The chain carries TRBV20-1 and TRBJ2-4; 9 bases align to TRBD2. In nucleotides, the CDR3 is TGCAGTGCTAGGGTTAGCGGGGGTAATTTGAACATTCAGTACTTC. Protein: CSARVSGGNLNIQYF.